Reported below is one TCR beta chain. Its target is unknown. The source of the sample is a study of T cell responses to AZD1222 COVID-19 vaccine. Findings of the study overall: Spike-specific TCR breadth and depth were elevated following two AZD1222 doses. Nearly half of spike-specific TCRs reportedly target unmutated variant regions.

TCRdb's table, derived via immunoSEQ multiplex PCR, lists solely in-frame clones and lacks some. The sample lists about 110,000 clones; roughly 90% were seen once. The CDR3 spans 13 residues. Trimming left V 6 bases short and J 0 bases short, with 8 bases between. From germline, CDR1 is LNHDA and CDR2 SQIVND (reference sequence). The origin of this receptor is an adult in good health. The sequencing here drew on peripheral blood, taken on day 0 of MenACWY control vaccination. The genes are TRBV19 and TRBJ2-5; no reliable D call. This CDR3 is CASSPIHQETQYF. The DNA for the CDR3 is TGTGCCAGTAGCCCAATCCACCAAGAGACCCAGTACTTC.